Here is one TCR beta chain with its context. Its specificity is unknown. Germline CDR1 SGHTA, CDR2 FQGNSA. The CDR3 is 12 amino acids. Trimming left V 5 bases short and J 7 bases short, with 11 bases between. The TCR library protocol was used to attach unique molecular identifiers. These identifiers were attached to individual cDNA molecules. TCRdb passed the 5' RACE reads through MiXCR, listing each CDR3 protein once. This repertoire shows about 98,000 distinct CDR3 sequences, roughly 9.6% found once; its top ten account for approximately 5%. This specimen comes from a study of early T cells in non-severe SARS-CoV-2 infection. Study-level information: Bulk RNA from unsorted whole blood was sequenced; chains were unpaired. Study observations and caveats: Reliance on VDJdb matching favored anti-spike CD8 responses; private and CD4 specificities were missed.

Sequencing was carried out using whole blood. The source is an adult who was a healthcare worker with PCR-confirmed SARS-CoV-2 infection or an uninfected control (not recorded which). V usage is TRBV7-2 and J usage is TRBJ1-2; D remains ambiguous. The CDR3 sequence is CASSPDFSGYTF. In nucleotides, the CDR3 is TGTGCCAGCAGCCCCGATTTTTCTGGCTACACCTTC.